Listed below are T cell receptor beta chains from one sample, sequenced in a study of regulatory dendritic cells for organ transplantation. Their recognized antigens are unknown. The table came from immunoSEQ multiplex PCR; TCRdb's copy has only in-frame clones and leaves some out. This sample has some 12,000 clones, with 79% found just once. The sample taken for sequencing was naive CD8+ T cells from blood cultured with regulatory dendritic cells. These receptors were collected from a human donor in good health. Each CDR3 is given with its conserved first and last residue. The D gene is left open where the match is weak. Size is omitted from some rows. Given values are once, few, many or a class for expanded clones.

d_call clone_size j_call v_call cdr3_aa cdr3_nt
TRBD2 NA TRBJ2-1 TRBV2 CASSGEDTSGGRNEQFF TGTGCCAGCAGTGGGGAGGATACTAGCGGGGGGAGGAATGAGCAGTTCTTC
NA NA TRBJ2-5 TRBV15 CATSRDLAGQETQYF TGTGCCACCAGCAGAGATCTGGCAGGCCAAGAGACCCAGTACTTC
NA large TRBJ1-2 TRBV27 CASSLGAGVRGYTF TGTGCCAGCAGTTTGGGAGCAGGGGTTCGGGGCTACACCTTC
TRBD2 NA TRBJ2-7 TRBV27 CASSPGTSGLYEQYF TGTGCCAGCAGTCCCGGGACTAGCGGATTGTACGAGCAGTACTTC
TRBD2 NA TRBJ2-3 TRBV19 CASAGLAGPVDTQYF TGTGCCAGTGCTGGACTAGCGGGGCCCGTAGATACGCAGTATTTT
NA NA TRBJ2-2 TRBV7-6 CASSPRGGTGELFF TGTGCCAGCAGCCCCCGAGGGGGTACCGGGGAGCTGTTTTTT
TRBD1 few TRBJ2-1 TRBV11-3 CASSWTGDWNEQFF TGTGCCAGCAGCTGGACAGGGGATTGGAATGAGCAGTTCTTC
TRBD2 NA TRBJ2-2 TRBV25-1 CASSTRTSGGAGELFF TGTGCCAGCAGTACCCGGACTAGCGGGGGGGCCGGGGAGCTGTTTTTT
NA NA TRBJ2-7 TRBV16 CASSQQGNTGEQYF TGTGCCAGCAGCCAACAGGGGAACACGGGCGAGCAGTACTTC
NA once TRBJ1-5 TRBV6-5 CASSVDSDSNQPQHF TGTGCCAGCAGCGTTGACAGTGATAGCAATCAGCCCCAGCATTTT
NA few TRBJ1-2 TRBV11-2 CASSLDPRPVTHGYTF TGTGCCAGCAGCTTAGACCCTCGCCCGGTCACTCATGGCTACACCTTC
NA NA TRBJ1-2 TRBV5-4 CASSLGQINYGYTF TGTGCCAGCAGCTTGGGACAGATAAACTATGGCTACACCTTC
NA NA TRBJ1-1 TRBV6-5 CASSYSIGGNTEAFF TGTGCCAGCAGTTACTCAATCGGGGGGAACACTGAAGCTTTCTTT
NA NA TRBJ2-3 TRBV18 CASSPGAGTDTQYF TGTGCCAGCTCACCAGGGGCGGGCACAGATACGCAGTATTTT
TRBD2 NA TRBJ2-7 TRBV27 CASTQLAGTYEQYF TGTGCCAGCACCCAACTAGCGGGGACCTACGAGCAGTACTTC
NA NA TRBJ1-1 TRBV4-3 CASSQADRGNTEAFF TGCGCCAGCAGCCAAGCGGACAGAGGGAACACTGAAGCTTTCTTT
TRBD1 NA TRBJ1-1 TRBV13 CASSLRGLNTEAFF TGTGCCAGCAGCCTAAGGGGGCTGAACACTGAAGCTTTCTTT
NA NA TRBJ2-2 TRBV12-1 CASSYGTGGLAGPGGELFF TGTGCCAGCAGCTACGGGACAGGGGGACTAGCGGGGCCCGGCGGGGAGCTGTTTTTT
TRBD1 NA TRBJ1-4 TRBV4-3 CASSQRQGAMPEKLFF TGCGCCAGCAGCCAAAGACAGGGGGCGATGCCTGAAAAACTGTTTTTT
NA NA TRBJ2-7 TRBV6-6 CASSAGSIYEQYF TGTGCCAGCAGTGCGGGAAGTATTTACGAGCAGTACTTC
TRBD2 NA TRBJ2-3 TRBV7-7 CASSLGEGPDTQYF TGTGCTAGCAGCTTAGGGGAGGGGCCAGATACGCAGTATTTT
TRBD1 NA TRBJ2-1 TRBV4-1 CASSQTQGIYNEQFF TGCGCCAGCAGCCAAACACAGGGGATCTACAATGAGCAGTTCTTC
NA NA TRBJ1-1 TRBV2 CASNRKGADMNTEAFF TGTGCCAGCAATCGTAAAGGGGCAGATATGAACACTGAAGCTTTCTTT
NA NA TRBJ2-7 TRBV29-1 CSVENGQGSYEQYF TGCAGCGTTGAAAACGGGCAGGGGTCCTACGAGCAGTACTTC
TRBD1 once TRBJ2-2 TRBV6-1 CASSDRGDREAGELFF TGTGCCAGCAGTGACCGTGGGGACAGGGAGGCCGGGGAGCTGTTTTTT
NA NA TRBJ2-7 TRBV7-6 CASSLVGGALYEQYF TGTGCCAGCAGCTTAGTCGGGGGAGCCCTCTACGAGCAGTACTTC
TRBD1 few TRBJ1-1 TRBV7-9 CASSSLQGAQTEAFF TGTGCCAGCAGCTCCCTTCAGGGGGCGCAGACTGAAGCTTTCTTT
TRBD2 NA TRBJ2-3 TRBV4-3 CASSQVLGLADEDTQYF TGCGCCAGCAGCCAAGTATTAGGACTAGCGGACGAGGATACGCAGTATTTT
TRBD2 NA TRBJ2-3 TRBV6-5 CASNPGLHTDTQYF TGTGCCAGCAATCCGGGACTACACACAGATACGCAGTATTTT
TRBD1 once TRBJ1-4 TRBV9 CASSQGQGSTNEKLFF TGTGCCAGCAGCCAGGGACAGGGCTCAACTAATGAAAAACTGTTTTTT
TRBD2 NA TRBJ2-3 TRBV19 CASSMLAGGSTDTQYF TGTGCCAGTAGTATGCTAGCGGGGGGGAGCACAGATACGCAGTATTTT
TRBD1 NA TRBJ2-5 TRBV7-9 CASSSGQGLETQYF TGTGCCAGCAGCTCGGGACAGGGGTTGGAGACCCAGTACTTC
TRBD2 NA TRBJ2-3 TRBV7-9 CASSLRRGGLADTQYF TGTGCCAGCAGCTTAAGGCGGGGGGGCCTAGCAGATACGCAGTATTTT
NA NA TRBJ2-7 TRBV7-9 CASSPGGQAVEQYF TGTGCCAGCAGCCCGGGGGGACAGGCGGTCGAGCAGTACTTC
NA NA TRBJ1-1 TRBV7-6 CASSLNPIGTEAFF TGTGCCAGCAGCTTAAATCCAATCGGGACTGAAGCTTTCTTT
TRBD2 NA TRBJ2-3 TRBV10-2 CASSESASGGAGTDTQYF TGCGCCAGCAGTGAGTCGGCTAGCGGGGGGGCTGGTACAGATACGCAGTATTTT
TRBD1 NA TRBJ1-6 TRBV6-5 CASSLLDRGNSPLHF TGTGCCAGCAGCCTCCTGGACAGGGGAAATTCACCCCTCCACTTT
NA few TRBJ2-7 TRBV2 CASRAAGNEQYF TGTGCCAGCAGGGCGGCGGGGAACGAGCAGTACTTC
TRBD1 NA TRBJ2-2 TRBV7-6 CASSSTGGIYTGELFF TGTGCCAGCAGCTCAACAGGGGGGATTTACACCGGGGAGCTGTTTTTT
TRBD1 NA TRBJ2-7 TRBV7-9 CASSSTGGRAEQYF TGTGCCAGCAGCTCGACAGGGGGCAGGGCCGAGCAGTACTTC
NA NA TRBJ2-3 TRBV2 CASSLILKSTDTQYF TGTGCCAGCAGCCTCATACTCAAGAGCACAGATACGCAGTATTTT
TRBD1 once TRBJ2-4 TRBV11-2 CASSLEGQGFDDKNIQYF TGTGCCAGCAGCTTAGAGGGACAGGGGTTTGACGACAAAAACATTCAGTACTTC
NA few TRBJ2-7 TRBV6-4 CASTLTSYDEQYF TGTGCCAGCACATTGACATCGTACGACGAGCAGTACTTC
TRBD1 NA TRBJ1-3 TRBV13 CASSLETGTGNTIYF TGTGCCAGCAGCTTAGAGACAGGGACTGGAAACACCATATATTTT
TRBD1 few TRBJ1-5 TRBV4-1 CASSQDSTGSNQPQHF TGCGCCAGCAGCCAAGATTCGACAGGGAGCAATCAGCCCCAGCATTTT
NA NA TRBJ1-1 TRBV19 CASSAPAPRGNTEAFF TGTGCCAGTAGTGCCCCCGCACCCCGGGGGAACACTGAAGCTTTCTTT
NA NA TRBJ2-2 TRBV4-3 CASSQTNRVPGELFF TGCGCCAGCAGCCAAACTAACAGGGTTCCCGGGGAGCTGTTTTTT
TRBD1 NA TRBJ2-2 TRBV27 CASTDDREIATGELFF TGTGCCAGCACCGACGACAGGGAGATAGCCACCGGGGAGCTGTTTTTT
NA NA TRBJ2-7 TRBV2 CASTPRGNSYEQYF TGTGCCAGCACCCCCAGGGGAAACTCCTACGAGCAGTACTTC
NA NA TRBJ2-1 TRBV6-1 CASSEGWILTSYNEQFF TGTGCCAGCAGTGAAGGTTGGATTCTGACATCTTACAATGAGCAGTTCTTC
NA NA TRBJ2-1 TRBV11-2 CASSLAVNEQFF TGTGCCAGCAGCTTAGCCGTAAATGAGCAGTTCTTC
NA NA TRBJ1-5 TRBV27 CASSKWSEPQHF TGTGCCAGCAGTAAATGGTCGGAGCCCCAGCATTTT
TRBD1 NA TRBJ1-6 TRBV6-6 CASSLLDRGNSPLHF TGTGCCAGCAGCCTCCTGGACAGGGGAAATTCACCCCTCCACTTT
TRBD2 NA TRBJ2-1 TRBV4-2 CASSPPGSGDLGNEQFF TGTGCCAGCAGCCCCCCCGGTAGCGGGGACCTGGGGAATGAGCAGTTCTTC
NA NA TRBJ1-2 TRBV7-2 CASSLTIAGRSYGYTF TGTGCCAGCAGCTTAACAATTGCAGGGCGGAGCTATGGCTACACCTTC
NA NA TRBJ1-5 TRBV4-1 CASSQRENQPQHF TGCGCCAGCAGCCAAAGGGAGAATCAGCCCCAGCATTTT